Presented here are 8 T cell receptor beta chains from one specimen sequenced in a study of OX40 agonist ivuxolimab in advanced cancers. TCRdb keeps only in-frame clones here, not all; method: immunoSEQ multiplex PCR. This table has roughly 41,000 clones, roughly nine tenths appearing once. The sequencing here drew on CD4+ or CD8+ T cells sorted from blood, taken in a trial of the OX40 agonist ivuxolimab. These receptor sequences come from an adult with an advanced solid tumor such as melanoma, head and neck, liver or kidney cancer.

This chain connects TRBV7-3 to TRBJ2-2; TRBD1 matches 10 bases. J was trimmed by 6 bases and V by 4 bases; bases with no gene match: 5. The CDR3 loop spans 15 amino acids. Germline loops: CDR1 SGHTA, CDR2 FQGTGA. The CDR3 DNA follows: TGTGCCAGCAGCTCAGGGACAGGGGATCCCGGGGAGCTGTTTTTT. It encodes CASSSGTGDPGELFF.

This chain uses TRBV4-1 with TRBJ1-6; D uncertain. CDR3 size: 15 residues. Germline lookup yields CDR1 MGHRA and CDR2 YSYEKL. V dropped 1 base and J dropped 7 bases, with 11 bases sitting between them. The CDR3 DNA is TGCGCCAGCAGCCAAGCGGTCCAGACGAATTCACCCCTCCACTTT. This gives the protein CASSQAVQTNSPLHF.

The rearrangement uses TRBV15 and TRBJ2-1, with 8 bases that match TRBD1. The CDR3 contains 19 residues. CDR1 LNHNV and CDR2 YYDKDF come from the germline V gene (reference sequence). The J segment lost 0 bases and the V segment lost 4 bases, leaving 14 bases of the junction unmatched. CDR3 sequence reads: CATSTDRGERLSSYNEQFF. CDR3 sequence (DNA): TGTGCCACCAGCACCGACAGGGGAGAGCGCCTCAGCTCCTACAATGAGCAGTTCTTC.

The V gene is TRBV21-1, the J gene TRBJ1-5. TRBV21-1 is flagged as a pseudogene. The length of the CDR3 is 9 residues. The CDR3 bases are TGTGCCAGCAGCCAGCCCCAGCATTTT. Protein sequence: CASSQPQHF.

The rearrangement links TRBV18 to TRBJ1-5; possible D gene TRBD1, 6 bases. V was clipped by 4 bases and J by 5 bases, with 24 bases between them. Germline V gene data show CDR1 as KGHSH and CDR2 as LQKENI. The CDR3 sequence is 18 residues long. The CDR3 region is CASSQIRGGLMQDQPQHF. Written as DNA, the CDR3 is TGTGCCAGCTCACAAATCAGGGGAGGGTTAATGCAGGATCAGCCCCAGCATTTT. Full variable domain (missing parts from reference TRBV18 and TRBJ1-5): NAGVMQNPRHLVRRRGQEARLRCSPMKGHSHVYWYRQLPEEGLKFMVYLQKENIIDESGMPKERFSAEFPKEGPSILRIQQVVRGDSAAYFCASSQIRGGLMQDQPQHFGDGTRLSIL.

This chain joins TRBV4-1 and TRBJ2-1; 7 bases fit TRBD2. Germline V gene sequence: CDR1 MGHRA, CDR2 YSYEKL. This CDR3 contains 16 residues. V shed 1 base and J 8 bases; nucleotides not matched to a gene: 11. DNA for the CDR3: TGCGCCAGCAGCCAAGGACTTGGACTAGAAGGCTATGAGCAGTTCTTC. Protein product: CASSQGLGLEGYEQFF.

As DNA, the CDR3 is TGTGCCAGCAGTCCCTTACGAAACGGGGAGCTGTTTTTT. Its protein product is CASSPLRNGELFF. The chain links TRBV6-5 to TRBJ2-2; D is undetermined. The germline V gene encodes CDR1 MNHEY and CDR2 SVGAGI. V dropped 5 bases and J dropped 7 bases, with 11 bases sitting between them. The CDR3 has 13 amino acids.

This clone has more than one count but fewer than ten. The chain uses TRBV7-9 and TRBJ1-1; TRBD1 might be the D (6 bases). CDR1 is SEHNR and CDR2 is FQNEAQ in the germline V gene (reference sequence). Trimming left V 3 bases short and J 8 bases short, with 10 bases between. This CDR3 is built from 12 residues. The CDR3 here is CASSLGAAEAFF. The DNA for the CDR3 is TGTGCCAGCAGCTTGGGGGCAGCGGAAGCTTTCTTT.